These 4 T cell receptor beta chains originate from one sample sequenced in a study of blood T cell repertoires in COVID-19. The data were produced by immunoSEQ multiplex PCR, yet TCRdb's version contains in-frame clones alone and is incomplete. The sample contains around 620,000 clones, around 89% of which appear only once. Sequencing input: peripheral blood. The receptors were gathered from a woman in her late teens or twenties with acute or convalescent COVID-19.

The chain combines TRBV27 with TRBJ1-1; no definite D call. Trimming left V 6 bases short and J 5 bases short, with 13 bases between. The CDR3 loop spans 13 amino acids. Per germline, CDR1 MNHEY and CDR2 SMNVEV (reference sequence). The CDR3 loop reads CASRAGERTEAFF. The DNA for the CDR3 is TGTGCCAGCAGGGCCGGGGAGAGGACTGAAGCTTTCTTT.

J is TRBJ2-1 and V is TRBV14; the match to TRBD2 covers 8 bases. The CDR3 totals 17 residues. Trimming took 1 base from V and 7 from J; bases not matched to a gene: 12. Germline-derived CDR1 and CDR2 are SGHDN and FVKESK. CDR3 sequence: CASSQGLGLAGFNEQFF. CDR3 nucleotides: TGTGCCAGCAGCCAAGGGCTGGGGCTAGCGGGCTTTAATGAGCAGTTCTTC.

V is TRBV3-1 (or the pseudogene TRBV3-2) and J is TRBJ1-2, with 9 bases that match TRBD1. Germline V gives CDR1 LGHDT, CDR2 YNNKEL (reference sequence). The CDR3 consists of 13 residues. V gave up 5 bases and J gave up 8 bases; unmatched junction bases: 6. CDR3 region: CASSSDRGLGYTF. The DNA of the CDR3 is TGTGCCAGCAGCAGCGACAGGGGGTTGGGCTACACCTTC.

The V gene is TRBV23-1, the J gene TRBJ2-7; TRBD1 is a possible D gene (5 bases). TRBV23-1 is marked as an open reading frame, function uncertain. V lost 10 bases to trimming and J lost 3 bases, with 10 bases between them. CDR3 length: 11 amino acids. The CDR3 here is CATGQGYEQYF. CDR3 sequence (DNA): TGCGCCACTGGCCAGGGCTACGAGCAGTACTTC.